Below, 5 T cell receptor beta chains from the same sample are listed, as sequenced in a study of spatial heterogeneity in lung cancer. Overall study results and limits: The study found that expanded intratumoral alpha and beta TCR counts tracked tumor mutation counts.

TCRdb ran MiXCR on the 5' RACE reads and lists one entry per CDR3 protein. The sample yields about 8,100 distinct CDR3 sequences, roughly an eighth seen once. Time point given: sample taken at primary tumor resection. Their target antigens are unknown. The starting material was lung tumor tissue, obtained at surgery. The receptor source for this set is a male donor with early-stage non-small cell lung cancer.

This clonotype was counted many times. This beta chain lies outside the target of a library built for alpha chains; its clone size means little. The rearrangement uses TRBV12-3 or TRBV12-4 and TRBJ2-3, with TRBD2 matching over 11 bases. This CDR3 has 15 amino acids. Trimming cost V 1 base and J 4 bases; bases outside gene matches: 1. The CDR3 DNA follows: TGTGCCAGCAGTTTAGATAGCGGGGGGGCAGATACGCAGTATTTT. Encoded protein: CASSLDSGGADTQYF.

This clonotype is medium-sized by share. With the library built for alpha chains, this beta chain is off target and its frequency is not meaningful. The V gene is TRBV5-1, the J gene TRBJ1-1, with D unclear. The CDR3 length is 16 residues. V dropped 0 bases and J dropped 4 bases, with 16 bases sitting between them. CDR1 is SGHRS, CDR2 YFSETQ, per germline. The CDR3 loop reads CASSLDSGYWSTEAFF. CDR3 coding DNA: TGCGCCAGCAGCTTGGATTCAGGATACTGGAGCACTGAAGCTTTCTTT. Full variable domain (rest looked up from reference TRBV5-1 and TRBJ1-1): KAGVTQTPRYLIKTRGQQVTLSCSPISGHRSVSWYQQTPGQGLQFLFEYFSETQRNKGNFPGRFSGRQFSNSRSEMNVSTLELGDSALYLCASSLDSGYWSTEAFFGQGTRLTVV.

In its sample, this clonotype was seen many times. The library was designed around alpha chains, so this beta chain is a stray read whose abundance carries little weight. The rearrangement uses TRBV6-2 or TRBV6-3 and TRBJ2-7; D may be TRBD2 (7 bases). The CDR3 extends over 15 amino acids. The germline CDR1 and CDR2 sequences are MNHEY and SVGEGT. Trimming stripped 3 bases from V and 5 bases from J, with 17 bases between. The CDR3 here is CASSYGGGSLNEQYF. As DNA, the CDR3 is TGTGCCAGCAGTTATGGGGGCGGGAGCCTCAACGAGCAGTACTTC.

This clonotype was found many times. This beta chain came through as a stray read in a library set up for alpha chains, and its size says little. This chain connects TRBV20-1 to TRBJ2-3; a weak D match, TRBD1 (5 bases). The CDR3 is 12 amino acids. V was trimmed by 4 bases and J by 3 bases, leaving 8 bases between them. CDR1 and CDR2 (germline): DFQATT, SNEGSKA (reference sequence). The DNA of the CDR3 is TGCAGTGCTAAGGGGATGACAGATACGCAGTATTTT. This sequence encodes CSAKGMTDTQYF.

Concerning this clonotype: This beta chain appears as a stray read in a library generated for alpha chains; its size is not informative. J is TRBJ2-2 and V is TRBV6-1; TRBD1 is a possible D gene (5 bases). With 6 bases removed from V and 1 base from J, the gap between germline ends came to 9 bases. Germline V lookup: CDR1 MNHNS, CDR2 SASEGT. The CDR3 is 14 residues long. DNA of the CDR3: TGTGCCAGCAGATACAGGATGAACACCGGGGAGCTGTTTTTT. Its protein is CASRYRMNTGELFF.